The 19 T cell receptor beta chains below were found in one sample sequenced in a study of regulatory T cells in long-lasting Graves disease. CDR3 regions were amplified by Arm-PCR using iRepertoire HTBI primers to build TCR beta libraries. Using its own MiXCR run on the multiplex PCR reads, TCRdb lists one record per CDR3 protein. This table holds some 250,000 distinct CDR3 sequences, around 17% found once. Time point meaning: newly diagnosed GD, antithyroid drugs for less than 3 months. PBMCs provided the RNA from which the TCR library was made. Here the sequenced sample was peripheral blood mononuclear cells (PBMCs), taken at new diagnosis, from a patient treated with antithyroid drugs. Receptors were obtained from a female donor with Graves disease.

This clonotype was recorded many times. In DNA form, the CDR3 reads TGTGCCAGCACATACCTCGACCCCGAACAGGGGAATGAGCAGTTCTTC. This translates into CASTYLDPEQGNEQFF. The chain joins TRBV28 to TRBJ2-1, with 7 bases fitting TRBD1. Germline-derived CDR1 and CDR2 are MDHEN and SYDVKM. There are 16 residues in the CDR3. The ends lost 7 bases at V and 7 bases at J; junction bases unmatched: 16.

The CDR3 reads CASSQDWVTGELFF. Written as DNA, the CDR3 is TGCGCCAGCAGCCAAGATTGGGTCACCGGGGAGCTGTTTTTT. This sequence joins TRBV4-3 and TRBJ2-2; unclear D gene. Germline CDR1 LGHNA, CDR2 YSLEER. V was clipped by 0 bases and J by 4 bases, with 6 bases between them. The CDR3 length is 14 residues.

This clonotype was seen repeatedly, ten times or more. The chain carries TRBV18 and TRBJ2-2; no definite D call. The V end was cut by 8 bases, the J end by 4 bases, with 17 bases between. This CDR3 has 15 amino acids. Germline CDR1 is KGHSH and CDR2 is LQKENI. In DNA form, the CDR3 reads TGTGCCAGCCCCCCTGACACTGGCCCCACCGGGGAGCTGTTTTTT. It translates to CASPPDTGPTGELFF.

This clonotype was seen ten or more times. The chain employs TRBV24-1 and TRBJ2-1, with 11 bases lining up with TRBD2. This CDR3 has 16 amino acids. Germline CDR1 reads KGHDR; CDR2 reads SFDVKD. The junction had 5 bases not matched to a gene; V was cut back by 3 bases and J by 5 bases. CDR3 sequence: CATSDTLTSGDNEQFF. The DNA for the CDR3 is TGTGCCACCAGTGATACCCTGACTAGCGGGGACAATGAGCAGTTCTTC.

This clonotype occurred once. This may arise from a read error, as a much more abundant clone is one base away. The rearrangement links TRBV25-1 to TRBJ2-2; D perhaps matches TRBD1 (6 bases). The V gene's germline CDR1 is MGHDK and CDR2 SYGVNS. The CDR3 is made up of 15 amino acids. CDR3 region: CAGSELQGNTGELFF. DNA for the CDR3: TGTGCCGGCAGTGAATTACAGGGCAACACCGGGGAGCTGTTTTTT.

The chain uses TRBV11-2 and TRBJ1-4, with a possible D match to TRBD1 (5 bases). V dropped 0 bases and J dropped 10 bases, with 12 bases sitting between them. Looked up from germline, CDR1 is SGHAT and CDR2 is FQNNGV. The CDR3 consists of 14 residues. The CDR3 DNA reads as TGTGCCAGCAGCTTAGATAAGGGAAGGGGAAAACTGTTTTTT. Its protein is CASSLDKGRGKLFF.

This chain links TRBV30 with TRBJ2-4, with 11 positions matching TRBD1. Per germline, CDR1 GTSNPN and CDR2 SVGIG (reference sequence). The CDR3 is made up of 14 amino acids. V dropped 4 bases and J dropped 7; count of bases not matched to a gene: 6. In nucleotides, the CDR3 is TGTGCCTGGACCAAGGGACAGGGGGTGAACATTCAGTACTTC. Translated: CAWTKGQGVNIQYF. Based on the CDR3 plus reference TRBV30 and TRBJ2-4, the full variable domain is SQTIHQWPATLVQPVGSPLSLECTVEGTSNPNLYWYRQAAGRGLQLLFYSVGIGQISSEVPQNLSASRPQDRQFILSSKKLLLSDSGFYLCAWTKGQGVNIQYFGAGTRLSVL.

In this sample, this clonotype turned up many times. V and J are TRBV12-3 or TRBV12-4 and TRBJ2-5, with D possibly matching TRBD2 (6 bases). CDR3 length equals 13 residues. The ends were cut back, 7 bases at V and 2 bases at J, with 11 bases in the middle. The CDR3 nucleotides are TGTGCCAGCAACACGGGGGAGCAAGAGACCCAGTACTTC. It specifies CASNTGEQETQYF.

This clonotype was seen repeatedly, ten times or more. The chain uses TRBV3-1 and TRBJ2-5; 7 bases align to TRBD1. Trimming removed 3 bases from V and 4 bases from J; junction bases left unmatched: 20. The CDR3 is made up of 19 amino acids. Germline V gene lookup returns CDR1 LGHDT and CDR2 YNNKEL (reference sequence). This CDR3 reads CASSHGVGMPGQDRETQYF. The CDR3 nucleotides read TGTGCCAGCAGCCATGGTGTGGGCATGCCCGGACAGGACCGAGAGACCCAGTACTTC.

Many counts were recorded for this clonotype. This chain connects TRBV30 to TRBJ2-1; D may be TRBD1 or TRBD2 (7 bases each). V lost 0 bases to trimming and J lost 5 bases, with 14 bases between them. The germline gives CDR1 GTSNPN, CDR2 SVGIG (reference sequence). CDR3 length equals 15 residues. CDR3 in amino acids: CAWSVWGRGHNEQFF. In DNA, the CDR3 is TGTGCCTGGAGTGTATGGGGGAGGGGGCACAATGAGCAGTTCTTC.

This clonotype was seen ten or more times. The CDR3 protein is CASSQDTGGSYEQYF. In nucleotides, the CDR3 is TGCGCCAGCAGCCAAGATACTGGCGGTTCCTACGAGCAGTACTTC. The chain is built from TRBV4-1 and TRBJ2-7; D gene unclear. The CDR3 extends over 15 amino acids. The germline CDR1 and CDR2 sequences are MGHRA and YSYEKL. V lost 0 bases, J lost 1 base, and 10 bases lay in between.

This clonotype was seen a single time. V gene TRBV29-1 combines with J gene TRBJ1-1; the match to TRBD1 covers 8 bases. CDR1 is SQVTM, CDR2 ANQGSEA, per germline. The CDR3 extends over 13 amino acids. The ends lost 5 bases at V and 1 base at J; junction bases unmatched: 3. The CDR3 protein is CSVCRGPNTEAFF. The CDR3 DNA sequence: TGCAGCGTTTGCAGGGGGCCGAACACTGAAGCTTTCTTT.

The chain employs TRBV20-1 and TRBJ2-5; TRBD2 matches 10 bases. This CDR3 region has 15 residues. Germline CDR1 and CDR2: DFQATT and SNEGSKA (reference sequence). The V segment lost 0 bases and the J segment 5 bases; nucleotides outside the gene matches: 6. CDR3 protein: CSARDGAGGTETQYF. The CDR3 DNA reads TGCAGTGCTAGAGATGGAGCGGGAGGGACGGAGACCCAGTACTTC.

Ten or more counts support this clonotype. In DNA, the CDR3 is TGTGCCAGCAGCGTAGCGGGGACAGGGGTAGATACGCAGTATTTT. Protein sequence: CASSVAGTGVDTQYF. The rearrangement links TRBV9 to TRBJ2-3; TRBD1 matches 10 bases. CDR1 is SGDLS, CDR2 YYNGEE, per germline. The length of the CDR3 is 15 residues. The V segment lost 0 bases and the J segment 5 bases; nucleotides outside the gene matches: 3.

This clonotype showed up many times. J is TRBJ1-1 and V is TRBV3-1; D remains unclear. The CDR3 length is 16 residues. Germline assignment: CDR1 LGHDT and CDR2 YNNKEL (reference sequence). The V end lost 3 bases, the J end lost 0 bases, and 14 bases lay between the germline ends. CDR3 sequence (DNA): TGTGCCAGCAGCCATGAAGCCACAGCCATGAACACTGAAGCTTTCTTT. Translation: CASSHEATAMNTEAFF. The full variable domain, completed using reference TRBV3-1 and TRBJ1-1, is DTAVSQTPKYLVTQMGNDKSIKCEQNLGHDTMYWYKQDSKKFLKIMFSYNNKELIINETVPNRFSPKSPDKAHLNLHINSLELGDSAVYFCASSHEATAMNTEAFFGQGTRLTVV.

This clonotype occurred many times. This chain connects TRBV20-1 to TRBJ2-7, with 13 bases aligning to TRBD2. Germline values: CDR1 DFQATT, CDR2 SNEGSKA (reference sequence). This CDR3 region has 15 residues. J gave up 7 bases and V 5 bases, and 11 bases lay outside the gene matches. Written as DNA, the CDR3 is TGCAGTGCTCTACTAGCGGGAGGGCCCCTTAGGGAGCAGTACTTC. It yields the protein CSALLAGGPLREQYF.

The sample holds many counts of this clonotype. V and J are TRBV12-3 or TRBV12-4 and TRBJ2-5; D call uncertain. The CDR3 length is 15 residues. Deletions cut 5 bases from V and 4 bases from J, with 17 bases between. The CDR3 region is CASSPPVTSRETQYF. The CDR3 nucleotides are TGTGCCAGCAGTCCCCCCGTGACGTCCAGAGAGACCCAGTACTTC.

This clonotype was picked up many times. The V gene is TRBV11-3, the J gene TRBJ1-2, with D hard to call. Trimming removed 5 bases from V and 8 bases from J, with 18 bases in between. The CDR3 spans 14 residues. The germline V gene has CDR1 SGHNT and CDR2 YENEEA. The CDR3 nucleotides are TGTGCCAGCAGCCTTCAAAGCGGAGCGGAAGGCTACACCTTC. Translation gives CASSLQSGAEGYTF.

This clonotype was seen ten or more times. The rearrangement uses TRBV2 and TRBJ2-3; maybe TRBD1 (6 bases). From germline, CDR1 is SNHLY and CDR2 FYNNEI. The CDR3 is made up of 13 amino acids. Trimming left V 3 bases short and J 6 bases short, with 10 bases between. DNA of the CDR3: TGTGCCAGCAGTGATGGTCAGGGGGATACGCAGTATTTT. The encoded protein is CASSDGQGDTQYF.